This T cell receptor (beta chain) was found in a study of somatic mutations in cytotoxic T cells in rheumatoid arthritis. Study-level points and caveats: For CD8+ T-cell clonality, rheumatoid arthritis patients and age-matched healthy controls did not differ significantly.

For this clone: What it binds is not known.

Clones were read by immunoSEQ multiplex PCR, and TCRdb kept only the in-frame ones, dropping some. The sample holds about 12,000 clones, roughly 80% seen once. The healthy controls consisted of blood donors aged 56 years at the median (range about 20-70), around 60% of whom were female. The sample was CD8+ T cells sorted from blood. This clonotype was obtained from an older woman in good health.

CDR3 protein: CASSEVWTGGTNEKLFF. As DNA, the CDR3 is TGTGCCAGCAGTGAAGTGTGGACAGGGGGCACTAATGAAAAACTGTTTTTT. The chain links TRBV6-1 to TRBJ1-4; 11 nucleotides agree with TRBD1. The CDR3 is made up of 17 amino acids. Trimming took 1 base from V and 2 from J; bases not matched to a gene: 3. Looked up from germline, CDR1 is MNHNS and CDR2 is SASEGT.